A single sample is the source of the 9 T cell receptor beta chains below, sequenced in a study of CD8 T cells in ankylosing spondylitis. TCRdb reprocessed the 5' RACE reads with MiXCR, giving one entry per CDR3 protein. Of tens of thousands of distinct CDR3 sequences listed, more than 5.5% are singletons. The sequenced sample consisted of synovial fluid, either unsorted or a sorted T cell fraction (not recorded which). The receptors originated from a male donor with ankylosing spondylitis.

V and J are TRBV7-2 and TRBJ1-3; D is unclear. Germline values: CDR1 SGHTA, CDR2 FQGNSA. Deletions cut 4 bases from V and 2 bases from J, with 18 bases between. CDR3 size: 17 residues. CDR3 loop: CASSSSPLTITGNTIYF. The CDR3 DNA is TGTGCCAGCAGCTCCAGCCCTCTCACAATAACTGGAAACACCATATATTTT.

Many counts were recorded for this clonotype. This chain joins TRBV7-9 and TRBJ2-2; D gene unclear. CDR3 length: 13 amino acids. With 0 bases removed from V and 6 bases from J, the gap between germline ends came to 5 bases. CDR1 and CDR2 (germline): SEHNR, FQNEAQ (reference sequence). The CDR3 region is CASSLARSGELFF. The CDR3 DNA is TGTGCCAGCAGCTTAGCTCGGTCCGGGGAGCTGTTTTTT.

This chain links TRBV7-3 with TRBJ2-1; D could derive from TRBD1 or TRBD2 (5 bases each). This CDR3 has 15 residues. Germline assignment: CDR1 SGHTA and CDR2 FQGTGA. Trimming left V 5 bases short and J 3 bases short, with 14 bases between. The CDR3 reads CASSRQGGGYNEQFF. The CDR3 DNA is TGTGCCAGCAGCCGCCAGGGTGGGGGCTACAATGAGCAGTTCTTC. Drawing the rest from reference TRBV7-3 and TRBJ2-1, the complete variable domain is GAGVSQTPSNKVTEKGKYVELRCDPISGHTALYWYRQSLGQGPEFLIYFQGTGAADDSGLPNDRFFAVRPEGSVSTLKIQRTERGDSAVYLCASSRQGGGYNEQFFGPGTRLTVL.

Note on this clonotype: This may stem from a read error, because a much larger clone lies one nucleotide away. The chain couples TRBV3-1 to TRBJ2-2, with D unclear. From germline, CDR1 is LGHDT and CDR2 YNNKEL (reference sequence). V lost 0 bases and J 4 bases, leaving 9 bases between the germline ends. The CDR3 sequence is 15 residues long. The CDR3 DNA reads as TGTGCCAGCAGCCAAGAGGTCCCGGGCACCGGGGAGCTGTTTTTT. This encodes CASSQEVPGTGELFF.

This clonotype was recorded many times. The chain recombines TRBV19 with TRBJ1-2; tentatively, D is TRBD1 (5 bases). The CDR3 covers 15 residues. The germline V gene encodes CDR1 LNHDA and CDR2 SQIVND (reference sequence). V lost 5 bases, J lost 3 bases, and 16 bases lay in between. The CDR3 region is CASSALGAQYYGYTF. In nucleotides, the CDR3 is TGTGCCAGTAGTGCCCTCGGGGCCCAATACTATGGCTACACCTTC. The full variable domain, rest sourced from reference TRBV19 and TRBJ1-2, is DGGITQSPKYLFRKEGQNVTLSCEQNLNHDAMYWYRQDPGQGLRLIYYSQIVNDFQKGDIAEGYSVSREKKESFPLTVTSAQKNPTAFYLCASSALGAQYYGYTFGSGTRLTVV.

This chain joins TRBV28 and TRBJ2-1; the D is unclear. The V gene lost 6 bases and the J gene lost 13 bases, with 16 bases spanning the gap. This CDR3 region has 12 residues. Per the germline V gene, CDR1 is MDHEN and CDR2 is SYDVKM. The CDR3 reads CASRDPGRVQFF. CDR3 bases: TGTGCCAGCAGAGACCCAGGACGTGTTCAGTTCTTC.

This clonotype turned up a few times. The V and J genes are TRBV2 and TRBJ2-3; D gene unclear. The CDR3 length is 12 residues. The V end was cut by 0 bases, the J end by 6 bases, with 4 bases between. Germline V CDR1 and CDR2: SNHLY, FYNNEI. The CDR3 DNA reads as TGTGCCAGCAGTGAAGCCGCGGATACGCAGTATTTT. Amino acids: CASSEAADTQYF. Drawing the rest from reference TRBV2 and TRBJ2-3, the complete variable domain is EPEVTQTPSHQVTQMGQEVILRCVPISNHLYFYWYRQILGQKVEFLVSFYNNEISEKSEIFDDQFSVERPDGSNFTLKIRSTKLEDSAMYFCASSEAADTQYFGPGTRLTVL.

In this sample, this clonotype turned up many times. The chain carries TRBV25-1 and TRBJ2-4, with 7 nucleotides matching TRBD2. Per the germline V gene, CDR1 is MGHDK and CDR2 is SYGVNS. V was pared by 3 bases and J by 6 bases, with 5 bases of the junction left unmatched. This CDR3 is built from 14 residues. In DNA, the CDR3 is TGTGCCAGCAGTGAGGGAGGGTCGGGAAACATTCAGTACTTC. The encoded protein is CASSEGGSGNIQYF.

The DNA of the CDR3 is TGTGCCAGCCAACAAATCAGGGACGGCGAGACCCAGTACTTC. Amino acid sequence: CASQQIRDGETQYF. The gene calls are TRBV18 and TRBJ2-5; perhaps D is TRBD1 or TRBD2 (5 bases each). The ends were cut back, 8 bases at V and 5 bases at J, with 18 bases in the middle. Looked up from germline, CDR1 is KGHSH and CDR2 is LQKENI. The CDR3 sequence is 14 residues long.